This T cell receptor beta chain emerged from a study of blood T cell repertoires in COVID-19. Overall study context: T cells, B-cell-depleted T cells, or PBMCs supplied cDNA or gDNA.

Authors' methods: Amplifying reference gene primers gave estimates of nucleated cell counts. The protocol was immunoSEQ multiplex PCR, while the TCRdb copy is restricted to in-frame clones and leaves out a portion. D and trimming come from the DNA, and the V and J calls and clone size come from that table. Among 150,000 or so clones listed, 81% were seen once. V was clipped by 3 bases and J by 12 bases, with 11 bases between them. Looked up from germline, CDR1 is KGHSH and CDR2 is LQKENI. The length of the CDR3 is 11 residues. The rearrangement joins TRBV18 to TRBJ1-1, with D uncertain. This receptor was identified in a woman aged 40 to 50 with acute COVID-19. Sequencing was done on a sample of PBMCs or T cells enriched from blood (not recorded which). This chain's CDR3 is CASSPGGTSFF. The CDR3 region has the DNA TGTGCCAGCTCACCCGGAGGTACTTCTTTCTTT. Complete variable domain (other parts from reference TRBV18 and TRBJ1-1): NAGVMQNPRHLVRRRGQEARLRCSPMKGHSHVYWYRQLPEEGLKFMVYLQKENIIDESGMPKERFSAEFPKEGPSILRIQQVVRGDSAAYFCASSPGGTSFFGQGTRLTVV.